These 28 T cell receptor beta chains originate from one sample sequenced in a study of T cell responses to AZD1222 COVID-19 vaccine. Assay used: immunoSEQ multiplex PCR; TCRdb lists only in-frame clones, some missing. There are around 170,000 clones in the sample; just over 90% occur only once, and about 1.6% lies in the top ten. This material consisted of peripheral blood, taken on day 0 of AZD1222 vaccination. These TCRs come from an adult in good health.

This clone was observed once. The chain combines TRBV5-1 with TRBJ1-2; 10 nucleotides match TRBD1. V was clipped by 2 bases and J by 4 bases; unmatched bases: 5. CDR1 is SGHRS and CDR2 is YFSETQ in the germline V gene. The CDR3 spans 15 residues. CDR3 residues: CASSFGTGELYGYTF. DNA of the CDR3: TGCGCCAGCAGCTTCGGGACAGGGGAACTCTATGGCTACACCTTC. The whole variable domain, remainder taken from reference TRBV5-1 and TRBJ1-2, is KAGVTQTPRYLIKTRGQQVTLSCSPISGHRSVSWYQQTPGQGLQFLFEYFSETQRNKGNFPGRFSGRQFSNSRSEMNVSTLELGDSALYLCASSFGTGELYGYTFGSGTRLTVV.

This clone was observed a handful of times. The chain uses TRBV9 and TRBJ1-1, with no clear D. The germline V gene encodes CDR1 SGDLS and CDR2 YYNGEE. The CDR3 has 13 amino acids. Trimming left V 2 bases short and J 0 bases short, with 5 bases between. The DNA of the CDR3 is TGTGCCAGCAGCGTGTCCTTGAACACTGAAGCTTTCTTT. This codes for CASSVSLNTEAFF.

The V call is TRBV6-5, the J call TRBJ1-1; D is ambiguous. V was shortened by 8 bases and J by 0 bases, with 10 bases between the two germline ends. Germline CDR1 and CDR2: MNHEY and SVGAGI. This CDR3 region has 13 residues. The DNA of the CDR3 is TGTGCCAGCGGGGAGAGTATGAACACTGAAGCTTTCTTT. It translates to CASGESMNTEAFF.

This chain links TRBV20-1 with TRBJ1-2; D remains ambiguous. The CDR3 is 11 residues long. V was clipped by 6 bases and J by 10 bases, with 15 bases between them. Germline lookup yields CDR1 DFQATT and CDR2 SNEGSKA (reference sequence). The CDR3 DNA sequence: TGCAGTGCCAGACGAGCTCCAGACTACACCTTC. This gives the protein CSARRAPDYTF.

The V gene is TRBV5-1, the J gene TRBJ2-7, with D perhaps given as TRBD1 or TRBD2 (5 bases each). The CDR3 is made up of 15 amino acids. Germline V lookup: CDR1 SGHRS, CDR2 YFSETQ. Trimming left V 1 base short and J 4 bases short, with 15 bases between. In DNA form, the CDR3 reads TGCGCCAGCAGCTTGAAAGAGGGGAACCGTTACGAGCAGTACTTC. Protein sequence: CASSLKEGNRYEQYF.

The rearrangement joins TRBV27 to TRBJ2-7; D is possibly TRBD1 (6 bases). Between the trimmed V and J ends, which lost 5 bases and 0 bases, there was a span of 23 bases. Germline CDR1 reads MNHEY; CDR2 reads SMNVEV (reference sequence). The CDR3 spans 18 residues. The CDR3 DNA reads TGTGCCAGCAGTCCTGATCCGGGACAACTAAATCCCTCCTACGAGCAGTACTTC. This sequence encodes CASSPDPGQLNPSYEQYF.

CDR3 in amino acids: CASSLNRLNTEAFF. The CDR3 DNA follows: TGTGCCAGCAGCTTAAACAGGCTTAACACTGAAGCTTTCTTT. This sequence joins TRBV11-1 and TRBJ1-1; D is possibly TRBD1 (5 bases). The length of the CDR3 is 14 residues. Germline CDR1 is SGHAT and CDR2 is FQDESV (reference sequence). V was pared by 2 bases and J by 2 bases, with 9 bases between. The full variable domain, with the rest looked up from reference TRBV11-1 and TRBJ1-1, is EAEVAQSPRYKITEKSQAVAFWCDPISGHATLYWYRQILGQGPELLVQFQDESVVDDSQLPKDRFSAERLKGVDSTLKIQPAELGDSAMYLCASSLNRLNTEAFFGQGTRLTVV.

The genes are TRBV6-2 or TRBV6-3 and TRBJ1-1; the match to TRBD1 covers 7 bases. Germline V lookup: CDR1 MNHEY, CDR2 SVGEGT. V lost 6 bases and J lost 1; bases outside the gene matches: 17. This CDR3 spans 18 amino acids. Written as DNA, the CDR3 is TGTGCCAGCAGCTTCAACCCGGGACAGTCGGATGGGAACACTGAAGCTTTCTTT. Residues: CASSFNPGQSDGNTEAFF.

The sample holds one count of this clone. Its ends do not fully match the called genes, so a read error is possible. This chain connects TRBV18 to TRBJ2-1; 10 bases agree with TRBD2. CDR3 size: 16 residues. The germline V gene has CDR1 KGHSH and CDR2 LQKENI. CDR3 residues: CASSPQLAGDGDEQFF. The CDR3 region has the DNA TGTGCCAGTTCACCCCAGCTAGCGGGGGACGGGGATGAGCAGTTCTTC.

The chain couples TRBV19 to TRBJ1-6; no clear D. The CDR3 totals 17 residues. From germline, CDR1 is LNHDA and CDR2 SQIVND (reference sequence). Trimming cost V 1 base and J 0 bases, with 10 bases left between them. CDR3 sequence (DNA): TGTGCCAGTAGTATAGGGCCCGTGAGCTCCTATAATTCACCCCTCCACTTT. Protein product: CASSIGPVSSYNSPLHF.

The CDR3 bases are TGTGCCAGCAGTTTTAAGGGCGTCGACTCTGGAAACACCATATATTTT. Its translation: CASSFKGVDSGNTIYF. The J gene is TRBJ1-3, the V gene TRBV27; D not resolved. Germline V CDR1 and CDR2: MNHEY, SMNVEV (reference sequence). This CDR3 has 16 residues. The V end was cut by 3 bases, the J end by 0 bases, with 12 bases between.

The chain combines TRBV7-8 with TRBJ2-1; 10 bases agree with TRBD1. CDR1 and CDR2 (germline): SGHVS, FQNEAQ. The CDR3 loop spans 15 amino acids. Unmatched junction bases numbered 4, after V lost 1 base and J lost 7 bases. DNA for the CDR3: TGTGCCAGCAGCTTAGAGACAGGGGGCAAGAATGAGCAGTTCTTC. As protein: CASSLETGGKNEQFF.

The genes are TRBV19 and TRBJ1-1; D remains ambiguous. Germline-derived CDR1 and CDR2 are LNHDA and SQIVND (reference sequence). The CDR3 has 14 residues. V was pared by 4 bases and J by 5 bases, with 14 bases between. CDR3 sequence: CASSKGPPLTEAFF. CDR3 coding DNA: TGTGCCAGTAGTAAAGGCCCGCCGTTGACTGAAGCTTTCTTT.

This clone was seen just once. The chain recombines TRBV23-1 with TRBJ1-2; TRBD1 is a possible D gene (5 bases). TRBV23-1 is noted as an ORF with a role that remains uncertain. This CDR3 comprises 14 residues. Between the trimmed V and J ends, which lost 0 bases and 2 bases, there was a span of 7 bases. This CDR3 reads CASSQSYRNYGYTF. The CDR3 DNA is TGCGCCAGCAGTCAATCGTACAGGAACTATGGCTACACCTTC.

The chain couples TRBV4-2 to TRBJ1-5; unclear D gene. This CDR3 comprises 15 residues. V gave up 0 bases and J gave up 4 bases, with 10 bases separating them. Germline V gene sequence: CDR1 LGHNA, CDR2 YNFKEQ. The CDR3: CASSQDEAFNQPQHF. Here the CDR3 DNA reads TGTGCCAGCAGCCAAGATGAGGCTTTTAATCAGCCCCAGCATTTT.

DNA of the CDR3: TGTGCCAGCAGTGGACAGGGCAGTAGCAATCAGCCCCAGCATTTT. Translation gives CASSGQGSSNQPQHF. This chain uses TRBV2 with TRBJ1-5; TRBD1 aligns across 7 bases. After removal of 4 bases from V and 0 bases from J, the junction contained 3 bases not matched to a gene. This CDR3 is built from 15 residues. From germline, CDR1 is SNHLY and CDR2 FYNNEI.

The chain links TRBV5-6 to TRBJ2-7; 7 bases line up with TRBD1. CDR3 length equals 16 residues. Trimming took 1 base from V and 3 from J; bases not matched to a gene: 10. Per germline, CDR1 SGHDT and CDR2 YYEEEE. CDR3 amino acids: CASSLLGGQANYEQYF. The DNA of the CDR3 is TGTGCCAGCAGCTTGTTAGGAGGACAGGCGAACTACGAGCAGTACTTC.

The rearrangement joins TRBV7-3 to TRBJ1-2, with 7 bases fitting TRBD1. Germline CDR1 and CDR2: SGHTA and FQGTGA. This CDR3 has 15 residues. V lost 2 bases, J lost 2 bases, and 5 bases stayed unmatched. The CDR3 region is CASSLLGQLNYGYTF. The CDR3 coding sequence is TGTGCCAGCAGCTTACTGGGACAGTTGAACTATGGCTACACCTTC.

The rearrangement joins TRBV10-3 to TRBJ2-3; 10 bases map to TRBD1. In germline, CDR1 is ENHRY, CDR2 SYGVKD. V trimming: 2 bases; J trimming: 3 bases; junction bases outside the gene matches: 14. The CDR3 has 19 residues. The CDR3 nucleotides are TGTGCCATCAGTGAGCCAAACCAACCGGGACAGGGGCCTACAGATACGCAGTATTTT. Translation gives CAISEPNQPGQGPTDTQYF.

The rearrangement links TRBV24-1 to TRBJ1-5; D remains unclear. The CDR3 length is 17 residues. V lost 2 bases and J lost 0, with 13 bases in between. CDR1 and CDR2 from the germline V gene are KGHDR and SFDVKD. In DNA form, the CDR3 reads TGTGCCACCAGTGATTCAAGGGTCCCTTATAGCAATCAGCCCCAGCATTTT. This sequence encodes CATSDSRVPYSNQPQHF.

CDR3 protein: CASSHTGKTYEQYF. CDR3 sequence (DNA): TGTGCCAGCAGCCACACAGGGAAGACCTACGAGCAGTACTTC. The V call is TRBV27, the J call TRBJ2-7, with D tentatively TRBD1 (6 bases). The CDR3 runs 14 residues. Germline V gives CDR1 MNHEY, CDR2 SMNVEV (reference sequence). V was cut by 6 bases and J by 2 bases, with 14 bases left in between.

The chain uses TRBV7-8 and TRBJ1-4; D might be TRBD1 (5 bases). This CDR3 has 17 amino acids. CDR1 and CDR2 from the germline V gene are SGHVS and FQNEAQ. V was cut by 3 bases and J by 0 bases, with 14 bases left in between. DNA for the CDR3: TGTGCCAGCAGCTTGGGACTGACAGCCGCAACTAATGAAAAACTGTTTTTT. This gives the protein CASSLGLTAATNEKLFF.

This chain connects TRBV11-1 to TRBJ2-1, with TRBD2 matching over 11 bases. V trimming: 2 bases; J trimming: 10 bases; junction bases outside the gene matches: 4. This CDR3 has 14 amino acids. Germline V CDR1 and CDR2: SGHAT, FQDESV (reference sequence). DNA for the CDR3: TGTGCCAGCAGCTTAACTAGCGGGGGCCAGGAGCAGTTCTTC. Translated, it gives CASSLTSGGQEQFF.

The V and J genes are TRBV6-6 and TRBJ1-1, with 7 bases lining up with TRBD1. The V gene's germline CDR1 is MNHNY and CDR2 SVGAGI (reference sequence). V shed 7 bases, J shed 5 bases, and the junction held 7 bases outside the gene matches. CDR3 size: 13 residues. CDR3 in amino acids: CASKSAGGTEAFF. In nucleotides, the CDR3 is TGTGCCAGCAAATCGGCAGGGGGAACTGAAGCTTTCTTT.

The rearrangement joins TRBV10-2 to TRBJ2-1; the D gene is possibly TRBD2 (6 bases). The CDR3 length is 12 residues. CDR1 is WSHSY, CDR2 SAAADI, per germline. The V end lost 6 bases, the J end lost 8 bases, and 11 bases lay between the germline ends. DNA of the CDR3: TGCGCCAGCAGACACCCGGGGGATGAGCAGTTCTTC. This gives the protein CASRHPGDEQFF.

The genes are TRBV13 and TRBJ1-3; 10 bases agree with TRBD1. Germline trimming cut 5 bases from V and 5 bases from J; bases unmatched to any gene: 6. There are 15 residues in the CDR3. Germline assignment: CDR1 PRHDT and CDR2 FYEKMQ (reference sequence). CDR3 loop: CASSTGTGDRNTIYF. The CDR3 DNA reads TGTGCCAGCAGCACCGGGACAGGGGACAGAAACACCATATATTTT.

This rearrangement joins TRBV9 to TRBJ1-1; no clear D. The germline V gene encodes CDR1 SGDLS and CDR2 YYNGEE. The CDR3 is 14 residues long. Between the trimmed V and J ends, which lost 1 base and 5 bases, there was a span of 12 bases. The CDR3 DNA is TGTGCCAGCAGCGTAACGGGAAGTGAGACTGAAGCTTTCTTT. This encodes CASSVTGSETEAFF.

Written as DNA, the CDR3 is TGTGCCAGCAGAACCTCGGGACAGGGATCCCGCTACACCTTC. Its translation is CASRTSGQGSRYTF. The chain employs TRBV2 and TRBJ1-2; TRBD1 matches at 9 bases. The J segment lost 9 bases and the V segment lost 6 bases, leaving 11 bases of the junction unmatched. Germline V gives CDR1 SNHLY, CDR2 FYNNEI. This CDR3 has 14 amino acids.